This T cell receptor (beta chain) was sequenced for a study of blood T cell repertoires in COVID-19. The wider study: The analysed material was cDNA or gDNA that came from T cells, B-cell-depleted T cells, or PBMCs.

The protocol was immunoSEQ multiplex PCR, while the TCRdb copy is restricted to in-frame clones and leaves out a portion. Of about 210,000 clones detected, approximately 91% appear once; the ten largest clones hold around 4.8%. The V end was cut by 4 bases, the J end by 4 bases, with 9 bases between. Per the germline V gene, CDR1 is LNHDA and CDR2 is SQIVND (reference sequence). This CDR3 contains 13 residues. This sequence joins TRBV19 and TRBJ2-3; perhaps TRBD2 as D (5 bases). The sequence was collected from a woman in her thirties or forties with acute or convalescent COVID-19. Sequenced: peripheral blood. The CDR3: CASSTGFSDTQYF. CDR3 bases: TGTGCCAGTAGTACGGGGTTTTCAGATACGCAGTATTTT.